The next 26 T cell receptor beta chains were all read from a single sample in a study of response to subunit inactivated influenza vaccine (dated by TCRdb to about 2018). Library construction relied on RT-PCR. Sequencing instrument: Illumina HiSeq 2500. TCRdb itself trimmed the public reads at Q25 with fastp, ran MiXCR and retained productive beta chains. For every CDR3 protein sequence, its rows merge into one entry that carries the most common genes and DNA. The sample data list about 610,000 distinct CDR3 sequences, and less than 15% of these were observed just once. Around 10% of the sample rests with the top ten. This material consisted of PBMCs from blood, taken about 12 days after vaccination. Source of these receptors: a man aged 50-60 years who received an inactivated influenza vaccine. Donor details come from another sample of the same person, matched by shared clones.

The V call is TRBV3-1, the J call TRBJ2-7; maybe TRBD2 (6 bases). CDR1 is LGHDT and CDR2 is YNNKEL in the germline V gene (reference sequence). The ends were cut back, 4 bases at V and 2 bases at J, with 15 bases in the middle. The CDR3 spans 15 residues. As DNA, the CDR3 is TGTGCCAGCAGCCGCGACGGGGGAGTCGCCTACGAGCAGTACTTC. Its translation is CASSRDGGVAYEQYF.

CDR3 residues: CASSQRQGNNSPLHF. The CDR3 bases are TGTGCCAGCAGTCAGAGACAGGGGAATAATTCACCCCTCCACTTT. The chain recombines TRBV12-3 or TRBV12-4 with TRBJ1-6; 8 bases are shared with TRBD1. CDR3 length: 15 amino acids. J was trimmed by 5 bases and V by 5 bases; bases with no gene match: 5.

The rearrangement links TRBV3-1 to TRBJ2-5; weak D call: TRBD2 (6 bases). This CDR3 spans 16 amino acids. Trimming shortened V by 6 bases and J by 4 bases, and 21 bases separated the two germline ends. Germline V gene lookup returns CDR1 LGHDT and CDR2 YNNKEL (reference sequence). CDR3 loop: CASSSFWGVGGETQYF. CDR3 nucleotide sequence: TGTGCCAGCAGTAGCTTTTGGGGGGTGGGAGGAGAGACCCAGTACTTC.

The genes are TRBV20-1 and TRBJ2-2; no clear D. Trimming stripped 7 bases from V and 2 bases from J, with 11 bases between. The CDR3 has 13 residues. The germline CDR1 and CDR2 sequences are DFQATT and SNEGSKA (reference sequence). The chain's CDR3 is CSVRHDNTGELFF. The CDR3 coding sequence is TGCAGTGTCCGGCATGATAACACCGGGGAGCTGTTTTTT.

This chain connects TRBV2 to TRBJ2-2; D call uncertain. V shed 7 bases and J shed 5 bases, with 5 bases lying between them. This CDR3 is 11 amino acids long. Germline V lookup: CDR1 SNHLY, CDR2 FYNNEI. The chain's CDR3 is CASTTTGELFF. The CDR3 nucleotides read TGTGCCAGCACCACGACCGGGGAGCTGTTTTTT.

This clonotype was counted a few times. This chain links TRBV19 with TRBJ2-2; no firm D call. The CDR3 spans 18 residues. V lost 5 bases and J 5 bases, leaving 24 bases between the germline ends. In germline, CDR1 is LNHDA, CDR2 SQIVND (reference sequence). The CDR3 sequence is CASSPPVSGIFVTGELFF. In DNA form, the CDR3 reads TGTGCCAGTAGTCCCCCAGTGTCGGGTATCTTTGTTACCGGGGAGCTGTTTTTT.

V gene TRBV6-2 or TRBV6-3 combines with J gene TRBJ2-7; 12 positions match TRBD2. Germline V gene data show CDR1 as MNHEY and CDR2 as SVGEGT. The CDR3 loop spans 14 amino acids. V dropped 10 bases and J dropped 0; count of bases not matched to a gene: 4. Here the CDR3 DNA reads TGTGCCACCCTGACTAGCGGGAGCTCCTACGAGCAGTACTTC. It specifies CATLTSGSSYEQYF.

A remark on this clonotype: Because the CDR3's place on the DNA is in doubt, the DNA is left out and the CDR3 is given as listed by TCRdb. The chain carries TRBV10-3 and TRBJ2-3; the D call TRBD1 from the table was never checked on the DNA. Germline V CDR1 and CDR2: ENHRY, SYGVKD. The CDR3 totals 14 residues, both ends included. CDR3 residues: CAYPCSLVPDTQYF.

J is TRBJ2-1 and V is TRBV5-6; 7 positions match TRBD1. There are 16 residues in the CDR3. From germline, CDR1 is SGHDT and CDR2 YYEEEE. The junction had 7 bases not matched to a gene; V was cut back by 0 bases and J by 4 bases. The CDR3 coding sequence is TGTGCCAGCAGCTTGGACTGGGACAGCTCTTACAATGAGCAGTTCTTC. This encodes CASSLDWDSSYNEQFF.

The chain has TRBV6-2 or TRBV6-3 and TRBJ1-5; no clear D gene. The CDR3 contains 15 residues. V was cut by 2 bases and J by 0 bases, with 8 bases left in between. Germline CDR1 is MNHEY and CDR2 is SVGEGT. Here the CDR3 DNA reads TGTGCCAGCAGTTACGCAGTTTATAGCAATCAGCCCCAGCATTTT. Encoded protein: CASSYAVYSNQPQHF.

This clonotype has ten or more counts. CDR3 amino acids: CASSRLAPDTQYF. CDR3 in DNA: TGTGCCAGCAGTAGACTAGCGCCAGATACGCAGTATTTT. The chain couples TRBV6-4 to TRBJ2-3; 8 bases map to TRBD2. Germline loops: CDR1 MRHNA, CDR2 SNTAGT. The CDR3 length is 13 residues. J was trimmed by 4 bases and V by 5 bases; bases with no gene match: 2.

The rearrangement links TRBV30 to TRBJ1-2; perhaps TRBD1 as D (5 bases). The CDR3 spans 12 residues. Germline V lookup: CDR1 GTSNPN, CDR2 SVGIG (reference sequence). V dropped 1 base and J dropped 7 bases, with 10 bases sitting between them. CDR3 nucleotides: TGTGCCTGGAGTGAACAGGCCGTTGGCTACACCTTC. Translating it yields CAWSEQAVGYTF.

V is TRBV6-5 and J is TRBJ2-3; TRBD2 matches 8 bases. CDR3 length equals 15 residues. Trimming cost V 8 bases and J 0 bases; bases outside gene matches: 7. From germline, CDR1 is MNHEY and CDR2 SVGAGI. The CDR3 loop reads CASVYSGASTDTQYF. Written as DNA, the CDR3 is TGTGCCAGCGTTTATAGCGGGGCTAGCACAGATACGCAGTATTTT.

This chain links TRBV20-1 with TRBJ2-3; 8 nucleotides match TRBD2. The CDR3 consists of 15 residues. The V and J ends lost 6 bases and 2 bases, in that order; junction bases with no gene match: 10. The germline V gene encodes CDR1 DFQATT and CDR2 SNEGSKA (reference sequence). The CDR3 loop reads CSAPSSGWYTDTQYF. Written as DNA, the CDR3 is TGCAGTGCACCCTCTAGCGGGTGGTACACAGATACGCAGTATTTT.

This clonotype was detected many times. This chain joins TRBV28 and TRBJ2-7, with 7 positions matching TRBD2. J lost 2 bases, V lost 4 bases, and 11 bases had no gene match. The CDR3 totals 16 residues. Germline V lookup: CDR1 MDHEN, CDR2 SYDVKM. CDR3 protein: CASSSRWAGAPYEQYF. CDR3 nucleotides: TGTGCCAGCAGTTCCCGATGGGCGGGAGCCCCCTACGAGCAGTACTTC. The full variable domain, rest sourced from reference TRBV28 and TRBJ2-7, is DVKVTQSSRYLVKRTGEKVFLECVQDMDHENMFWYRQDPGLGLRLIYFSYDVKMKEKGDIPEGYSVSREKKERFSLILESASTNQTSMYLCASSSRWAGAPYEQYFGPGTRLTVT.

J is TRBJ1-2 and V is TRBV12-3 or TRBV12-4; the D is unclear. The CDR3 sequence is 16 residues long. Trimming removed 5 bases at V and 0 bases at J, with 16 bases between. The CDR3 DNA is TGTGCCAGCAGTACCTTGATTACACAAGCTAACTATGGCTACACCTTC. Amino acids: CASSTLITQANYGYTF.

This clonotype has only a few counts. J is TRBJ2-5 and V is TRBV6-1; D might be TRBD1 (6 bases). Germline CDR1 and CDR2: MNHNS and SASEGT. The CDR3 is 14 amino acids. The germline V and J ends were trimmed by 5 bases and 1 base, with 11 bases remaining between them. The CDR3 loop is CASSPTGTQETQYF. CDR3 nucleotide sequence: TGTGCCAGCAGTCCGACAGGAACCCAAGAGACCCAGTACTTC.

This rearrangement joins TRBV7-9 to TRBJ1-2; TRBD1 agrees at 8 bases. The CDR3 consists of 14 residues. The V gene's germline CDR1 is SEHNR and CDR2 FQNEAQ (reference sequence). Losses at the gene ends were 4 bases for V and 7 bases for J; bases not matched to a gene: 8. CDR3: CASSSNQGAGGYTF. The CDR3 bases are TGTGCCAGCAGCTCAAACCAGGGGGCTGGTGGCTACACCTTC. Based on the CDR3 plus reference TRBV7-9 and TRBJ1-2, the full variable domain is DTGVSQNPRHKITKRGQNVTFRCDPISEHNRLYWYRQTLGQGPEFLTYFQNEAQLEKSRLLSDRFSAERPKGSFSTLEIQRTEQGDSAMYLCASSSNQGAGGYTFGSGTRLTVV.

The chain combines TRBV11-2 with TRBJ1-1, with no clear D. Germline CDR1 SGHAT, CDR2 FQNNGV. V was clipped by 5 bases and J by 7 bases, with 11 bases between them. This CDR3 has 12 amino acids. The CDR3 DNA sequence: TGTGCCAGCAGCCTAGGAGGGTATGAAGCTTTCTTT. Encoded protein: CASSLGGYEAFF.

This chain links TRBV2 with TRBJ1-2; TRBD1 aligns across 7 bases. Germline assignment: CDR1 SNHLY and CDR2 FYNNEI. The CDR3 sequence is 12 residues long. V shed 8 bases and J 3 bases; nucleotides not matched to a gene: 3. This CDR3 reads CASLTGDYGYTF. The CDR3 coding sequence is TGTGCCAGCCTAACAGGGGACTATGGCTACACCTTC.

The table lists this clonotype with a few counts. The rearrangement uses TRBV5-1 and TRBJ1-4, with 7 bases fitting TRBD1. J gave up 7 bases and V 4 bases, and 7 bases lay outside the gene matches. Germline V gene sequence: CDR1 SGHRS, CDR2 YFSETQ. The CDR3 is 14 residues long. The CDR3 DNA follows: TGCGCCAGCAGCCTGCGGGACAGTAGTGAAAAACTGTTTTTT. As protein: CASSLRDSSEKLFF.

This clonotype was detected a few times. This rearrangement joins TRBV27 to TRBJ2-2; D uncertain. Germline assignment: CDR1 MNHEY and CDR2 SMNVEV (reference sequence). Trimming removed 2 bases from V and 6 bases from J, with 10 bases in between. The CDR3 runs to 14 residues. CDR3 loop: CASSLRQVAGELFF. The DNA for the CDR3 is TGTGCCAGCAGTTTAAGGCAGGTCGCCGGGGAGCTGTTTTTT.

The rearrangement uses TRBV12-3 or TRBV12-4 and TRBJ2-2, with unresolved D. Trimming cost V 3 bases and J 1 base, with 6 bases left between them. The CDR3 extends over 14 amino acids. CDR3 sequence: CASSFNKNTGELFF. The CDR3 DNA reads TGTGCCAGCAGTTTTAACAAGAACACCGGGGAGCTGTTTTTT.

The chain links TRBV3-1 to TRBJ2-1; possibly TRBD2 for D (6 bases). Germline V gives CDR1 LGHDT, CDR2 YNNKEL (reference sequence). V shed 6 bases and J shed 2 bases, with 11 bases lying between them. The CDR3 is 14 residues long. The CDR3 coding sequence is TGTGCCAGCAGTCCTAGCGCAACCTACAATGAGCAGTTCTTC. Protein sequence: CASSPSATYNEQFF.

The rearrangement links TRBV5-1 to TRBJ2-2; D is tentatively TRBD1 or TRBD2 (7 bases each). Germline lookup yields CDR1 SGHRS and CDR2 YFSETQ. V was pared by 0 bases and J by 1 base, with 13 bases between. There are 17 residues in the CDR3. In DNA form, the CDR3 reads TGCGCCAGCAGCTTGGCGCAGGGGGGGATGAACACCGGGGAGCTGTTTTTT. Its protein is CASSLAQGGMNTGELFF. Full variable domain (outside the CDR3, taken from reference TRBV5-1 and TRBJ2-2): KAGVTQTPRYLIKTRGQQVTLSCSPISGHRSVSWYQQTPGQGLQFLFEYFSETQRNKGNFPGRFSGRQFSNSRSEMNVSTLELGDSALYLCASSLAQGGMNTGELFFGEGSRLTVL.

Concerning this clonotype: A much larger clone sits a single nucleotide away, making a read error possible. The chain uses TRBV12-3 or TRBV12-4 and TRBJ1-5; 11 nucleotides line up with TRBD1. With V trimmed by 8 bases and J by 7 bases, 7 bases remained unmatched. The CDR3 contains 14 residues. Here the CDR3 reads CASGRTGGSQPQHF. CDR3 DNA: TGTGCCAGCGGTCGGACAGGGGGCAGCCAGCCCCAGCATTTT.